The 8 T cell receptor beta chains below come from one sample, sequenced in a study of blood T cell repertoires in COVID-19 (dated by TCRdb to 2019 to 2021). The library was obtained by the immunoSEQ multiplex PCR assay. This is the immuneACCESS table as TCRdb keeps it, with only in-frame sequences that have V and J called. A part of the clones is gone; compared with another copy, unresolved V genes explain less than half, and the rest is unexplained. The sample has some 270,000 clones on record, around 90% of them singletons. 1.5% to 2% of the sample rests with the top ten. Input material: PBMCs or T cells enriched from blood (not recorded which). The receptor source for this set is a woman in her 40s who had recovered from COVID-19.

The chain combines TRBV6-5 with TRBJ2-7; D may be TRBD2 (5 bases). This CDR3 has 15 residues. Germline-derived CDR1 and CDR2 are MNHEY and SVGAGI. The V gene lost 6 bases and the J gene lost 1 base, with 16 bases spanning the gap. DNA of the CDR3: TGTGCCAGCAGGGCCCGGGGTCTGGGATCCTACGAGCAGTACTTC. This encodes CASRARGLGSYEQYF.

The rearrangement uses TRBV13 and TRBJ1-1; D is perhaps TRBD1 (5 bases). The CDR3 length is 13 residues. Trimming pared 3 bases from V and 2 bases from J, leaving 7 bases between. The germline CDR1 and CDR2 sequences are PRHDT and FYEKMQ (reference sequence). CDR3 region: CASSLGGNTEAFF. In DNA form, the CDR3 reads TGTGCCAGCAGCTTGGGGGGTAACACTGAAGCTTTCTTT.

The V gene is TRBV9, the J gene TRBJ2-7; 8 bases fit TRBD2. The assigned J gene may be wrong: the sequence end matches TRBJ2-5 better. This CDR3 spans 14 amino acids. CDR1 is SGDLS and CDR2 is YYNGEE in the germline V gene. The CDR3 sequence: CASSVTTGGATQYF. CDR3 in DNA: TGTGCCAGCAGCGTCACTACCGGGGGGGCGACCCAGTACTTC.

This clone was detected once. This chain connects TRBV7-2 to TRBJ1-4, with TRBD1 as a possible D gene (5 bases). Trimming stripped 5 bases from V and 8 bases from J, with 21 bases between. The CDR3 covers 16 residues. CDR1 is SGHTA, CDR2 FQGNSA, per germline. CDR3 bases: TGTGCCAGCAGCCCCCTTGTGGGCGGGGGTGGCGAAAAACTGTTTTTT. Translated, it gives CASSPLVGGGGEKLFF. The full variable domain, in which reference TRBV7-2 and TRBJ1-4 provide the parts outside the CDR3, is GAGVSQSPSNKVTEKGKDVELRCDPISGHTALYWYRQSLGQGLEFLIYFQGNSAPDKSGLPSDRFSAERTGGSVSTLTIQRTQQEDSAVYLCASSPLVGGGGEKLFFGSGTQLSVL.

The chain uses TRBV5-1 and TRBJ1-2; 7 bases line up with TRBD1. Looked up from germline, CDR1 is SGHRS and CDR2 is YFSETQ. This CDR3 contains 14 residues. V dropped 0 bases and J dropped 5; count of bases not matched to a gene: 4. CDR3 DNA sequence: TGCGCCAGCAGCTTGGAAGGGGGCGGGTATGGCTACACCTTC. Its protein is CASSLEGGGYGYTF.

The V gene is TRBV2, the J gene TRBJ2-3; D gene unclear. Germline V gives CDR1 SNHLY, CDR2 FYNNEI. V lost 3 bases to trimming and J lost 12 bases, with 16 bases between them. The CDR3 runs 13 residues. DNA of the CDR3: TGTGCCAGCAGTGATGTTTCTAGAATTACACAGTATTTT. Translating it yields CASSDVSRITQYF. Combining the CDR3 with reference TRBV2 and TRBJ2-3 gives the whole variable domain EPEVTQTPSHQVTQMGQEVILRCVPISNHLYFYWYRQILGQKVEFLVSFYNNEISEKSEIFDDQFSVERPDGSNFTLKIRSTKLEDSAMYFCASSDVSRITQYFGPGTRLTVL.

This clone was seen only a few times. This sequence joins TRBV4-1 and TRBJ1-6; possible D gene TRBD1, 5 bases. The CDR3 spans 16 residues. With 0 bases removed from V and 4 bases from J, the gap between germline ends came to 10 bases. CDR1 is MGHRA and CDR2 is YSYEKL in the germline V gene. For the CDR3, the DNA is TGCGCCAGCAGCCAAGAAGGGGCAGCATATAATTCACCCCTCCACTTT. Residues: CASSQEGAAYNSPLHF.

The chain joins TRBV2 to TRBJ1-1, with no clear D. V gave up 7 bases and J gave up 3 bases, with 12 bases separating them. Germline lookup yields CDR1 SNHLY and CDR2 FYNNEI. The CDR3 consists of 13 residues. This CDR3 reads CASTRGMDTEAFF. The DNA of the CDR3 is TGTGCCAGCACTCGAGGGATGGACACTGAAGCTTTCTTT.